This record covers a single T cell receptor beta chain. These data originate in a study of CD8 T cells in Susac syndrome. Random hexamers served to reverse transcribe about 0.45 to 1 ug RNA. An immunoSEQ multiplex PCR amplified TCR beta CDR3 over 54 Vbeta and 13 Jbeta. MiXCR, applied by TCRdb to the immunoSEQ multiplex PCR reads, yields one record per CDR3 protein. This sample has a few hundred thousand distinct CDR3 sequences, with 95% found just once. The length of the CDR3 is 15 residues. V shed 6 bases, J shed 3 bases, and the junction held 9 bases outside the gene matches. Treatment-naive patients with stable or active relapsing-remitting disease were the multiple sclerosis controls. While CD8+ and CD4+ T cells were isolated negatively, TEMRA cells were enriched by FACS.

The chain recombines TRBV12-3 or TRBV12-4 with TRBJ2-7; TRBD2 matches at 9 bases. The TCR was taken from a human donor with multiple sclerosis. The sample consisted of CD4+ T cells from PBMCs. The DNA of the CDR3 is TGTGCCAGCAGCCCCTTGACTAGCGGACGCTACGAGCAGTACTTC. It yields the protein CASSPLTSGRYEQYF.